Listed here are 9 T cell receptor beta chains from one sample, sequenced in a study of Ad26.COV2.S vaccination and SARS-CoV-2 variants (dated by TCRdb to about 2021). The treatment or condition label, read with the paper, signifies: about 20 received Ad26.COV2.S at low or high dose, single or two shots; a few received placebo; per-sample allocation not given. Repertoires of vaccine and placebo recipients were sequenced from samples taken on day 63 after the first injection. The protocol used for the library was the immunoSEQ multiplex PCR assay. Held by TCRdb, this immuneACCESS table contains in-frame sequences only and omits some clones. Under half of the omission traces to an unresolved V gene where checked; the cause of the rest is unknown. Here the sample has some 370,000 clones; 83% occur a single time. The ten largest clones represent approximately 7.8% of the sample. The sequencing used peripheral blood, collected in a trial of Ad26.COV2.S vaccine versus placebo. The receptors were sampled from a person aged 18-65 years who received the Ad26.COV2.S COVID-19 vaccine or a placebo.

The V gene is TRBV2, the J gene TRBJ2-3; 11 nucleotides agree with TRBD2. The CDR3 extends over 14 amino acids. Trimming took 6 bases from V and 5 from J; bases not matched to a gene: 4. CDR1 is SNHLY, CDR2 FYNNEI, per germline. CDR3 DNA sequence: TGTGCCAGCAGGTTAGCGGGGGGGCAAGATACGCAGTATTTT. Amino acids: CASRLAGGQDTQYF. The full variable domain, its missing parts supplied by reference TRBV2 and TRBJ2-3, is EPEVTQTPSHQVTQMGQEVILRCVPISNHLYFYWYRQILGQKVEFLVSFYNNEISEKSEIFDDQFSVERPDGSNFTLKIRSTKLEDSAMYFCASRLAGGQDTQYFGPGTRLTVL.

The chain joins TRBV9 to TRBJ1-1; 10 nucleotides line up with TRBD1. The CDR3 spans 15 residues. V was pared by 3 bases and J by 0 bases, with 2 bases of the junction left unmatched. Germline assignment: CDR1 SGDLS and CDR2 YYNGEE. In DNA form, the CDR3 reads TGTGCCAGCAGCGGACAGGGGGCGATGAACACTGAAGCTTTCTTT. Encoded protein: CASSGQGAMNTEAFF.

The CDR3 sequence: CASSQGVIAGDRYEQYF. The CDR3 region has the DNA TGTGCCAGCAGCCAGGGAGTGATAGCGGGAGATCGCTACGAGCAGTACTTC. This chain joins TRBV3-1 (or the pseudogene TRBV3-2) and TRBJ2-7, with 9 positions matching TRBD2. CDR1 and CDR2 (germline): LGHDT, YNNKEL (reference sequence). Trimming took 3 bases from V and 3 from J; bases not matched to a gene: 12. The CDR3 is made up of 17 amino acids.

The genes are TRBV3-1 (or the pseudogene TRBV3-2) and TRBJ1-1; D remains ambiguous. Germline V lookup: CDR1 LGHDT, CDR2 YNNKEL (reference sequence). The CDR3 extends over 14 amino acids. V dropped 1 base and J dropped 4 bases, with 10 bases sitting between them. CDR3: CASSQVVGATEAFF. The CDR3, as DNA: TGTGCCAGCAGCCAAGTAGTAGGCGCCACTGAAGCTTTCTTT.

This chain connects TRBV7-2 to TRBJ2-5; 7 bases match TRBD2. CDR1 and CDR2 from the germline V gene are SGHTA and FQGNSA. With 4 bases clipped from V and 1 base from J, the junction kept 6 bases outside the gene matches. This CDR3 region has 15 residues. The CDR3, as DNA: TGTGCCAGCAGCTCGGGGGGACTCCTCCAAGAGACCCAGTACTTC. It yields the protein CASSSGGLLQETQYF.

The genes are TRBV27 and TRBJ2-1, with D possibly TRBD1 on 6 matching bases. The CDR3 extends over 13 amino acids. Trimming stripped 5 bases from V and 10 bases from J, with 15 bases between. Germline CDR1 and CDR2: MNHEY and SMNVEV (reference sequence). In DNA, the CDR3 is TGTGCCAGCAGTCCATACAGGGATAACGAGCAGTTCTTC. Its translation: CASSPYRDNEQFF.

The chain uses TRBV7-9 and TRBJ2-7; D gene uncertain. Between the trimmed V and J ends, which lost 2 bases and 0 bases, there was a span of 8 bases. CDR1 is SEHNR and CDR2 is FQNEAQ in the germline V gene (reference sequence). The CDR3 loop spans 14 amino acids. The CDR3 DNA reads as TGTGCCAGCAGCTTACAAGGGCGCTCCTACGAGCAGTACTTC. Encoded protein: CASSLQGRSYEQYF.

This rearrangement joins TRBV7-9 to TRBJ2-5; the match to TRBD2 covers 11 bases. The germline V gene encodes CDR1 SEHNR and CDR2 FQNEAQ (reference sequence). The CDR3 sequence is 18 residues long. The V segment lost 5 bases and the J segment 4 bases; nucleotides outside the gene matches: 15. CDR3: CASSGRRLAGRRGETQYF. In nucleotides, the CDR3 is TGTGCCAGCAGCGGTAGGCGACTAGCGGGAAGAAGGGGAGAGACCCAGTACTTC.

The V and J genes are TRBV10-1 and TRBJ2-2, with D possibly TRBD1 on 6 matching bases. The germline V and J ends were trimmed by 4 bases and 6 bases, with 12 bases remaining between them. Germline-derived CDR1 and CDR2 are WNHNN and SYGVQD (reference sequence). The CDR3 runs 14 residues. In nucleotides, the CDR3 is TGCGCCAGCAGTGTCCAGGGGAAGGCCGGGGAGCTGTTTTTT. This translates into CASSVQGKAGELFF.